A single sample is the source of the 20 T cell receptor beta chains below, sequenced in a study of blood T cells in healthy people across ages. Next came a second PCR, run for about 7 to 11 cycles, which used a sample-barcoded 5' primer along with a J-beta primer mix. One entry per CDR3 protein, called by TCRdb with MiXCR from the 5' RACE reads. Among around 1,900,000 distinct CDR3 sequences listed, approximately 39% were seen once. The source material was blood. The source of these receptors is a human donor in good health.

This clonotype was seen a few times. The rearrangement joins TRBV12-3 or TRBV12-4 to TRBJ2-1; TRBD2 is a possible D gene (6 bases). Trimming shortened V by 3 bases and J by 4 bases, and 10 bases separated the two germline ends. The CDR3 has 14 amino acids. The CDR3 loop reads CASSFLADYNEQFF. CDR3 DNA sequence: TGTGCCAGCAGTTTTTTAGCGGATTACAATGAGCAGTTCTTC.

This clonotype was counted once. This chain uses TRBV5-1 with TRBJ2-3; no clear D. Trimming cost V 2 bases and J 1 base, with 11 bases left between them. Per the germline V gene, CDR1 is SGHRS and CDR2 is YFSETQ. CDR3 length: 15 amino acids. The CDR3 DNA reads as TGCGCCAGCAGCTTCGACCAGCGTCGCACAGATACGCAGTATTTT. Translating gives CASSFDQRRTDTQYF. The full variable domain, its missing parts supplied by reference TRBV5-1 and TRBJ2-3, is KAGVTQTPRYLIKTRGQQVTLSCSPISGHRSVSWYQQTPGQGLQFLFEYFSETQRNKGNFPGRFSGRQFSNSRSEMNVSTLELGDSALYLCASSFDQRRTDTQYFGPGTRLTVL.

The V gene is TRBV29-1, the J gene TRBJ1-2; 9 nucleotides line up with TRBD1. V gave up 1 base and J gave up 0 bases; unmatched junction bases: 9. Germline CDR1 SQVTM, CDR2 ANQGSEA. The CDR3 covers 17 residues. The CDR3 nucleotides are TGCAGCGTTGAAGGAACAGGGGGCGCCCACGCTAACTATGGCTACACCTTC. Translating gives CSVEGTGGAHANYGYTF.

The V call is TRBV4-3, the J call TRBJ2-3; D perhaps matches TRBD2 (5 bases). Germline V gives CDR1 LGHNA, CDR2 YSLEER. The V and J ends lost 4 bases and 0 bases respectively, with 11 bases between them. The CDR3 extends over 15 amino acids. DNA for the CDR3: TGCGCCAGCAGCCCCCGAGCGGTGAGCACAGATACGCAGTATTTT. It codes for CASSPRAVSTDTQYF.

The chain has TRBV24-1 and TRBJ2-1; D not certain. The closer fit of TRBJ2-7 to the DNA end suggests the J call may be wrong. From germline, CDR1 is KGHDR and CDR2 SFDVKD. The CDR3 runs 16 residues. CDR3 sequence reads: CATSDPESFSYNEQYF. CDR3 coding DNA: TGTGCCACCAGTGATCCTGAGTCCTTCTCCTACAATGAGCAGTACTTC.

This chain joins TRBV6-6 and TRBJ2-6; D perhaps matches TRBD1 (5 bases). Per germline, CDR1 MNHNY and CDR2 SVGAGI (reference sequence). The CDR3 contains 15 residues. Deletions cut 4 bases from V and 3 bases from J, with 10 bases between. The CDR3 is CASSSQGYGANVLTF. CDR3 DNA sequence: TGTGCCAGCAGTTCCCAGGGTTATGGGGCCAACGTCCTGACTTTC.

The gene calls are TRBV4-1 and TRBJ1-1; D is unclear. From germline, CDR1 is MGHRA and CDR2 YSYEKL. V was cut by 0 bases and J by 6 bases, with 11 bases left in between. The CDR3 runs 14 residues. The DNA for the CDR3 is TGCGCCAGCAGCCAAGACCTGGCACCCGCTGAAGCTTTCTTT. As protein: CASSQDLAPAEAFF.

V usage is TRBV7-9 and J usage is TRBJ2-1, with TRBD1 identical over 9 bases. V gave up 5 bases and J gave up 4 bases; unmatched junction bases: 12. Germline CDR1 and CDR2: SEHNR and FQNEAQ (reference sequence). This CDR3 is built from 17 residues. This CDR3 reads CASSGWTGVVGYNEQFF. The CDR3 DNA reads as TGTGCCAGCAGCGGATGGACAGGGGTCGTGGGATACAATGAGCAGTTCTTC.

This clonotype is a singleton in its sample. The gene calls are TRBV20-1 and TRBJ2-3; no clear D gene. Germline-derived CDR1 and CDR2 are DFQATT and SNEGSKA (reference sequence). Between the trimmed V and J ends, which lost 6 bases and 5 bases, there was a span of 18 bases. The CDR3 is made up of 14 amino acids. The CDR3 spells CSATDAGPRDTQYF. DNA of the CDR3: TGCAGTGCCACTGACGCCGGGCCGAGAGATACGCAGTATTTT.

This clonotype has just a few counts. V gene TRBV5-1 combines with J gene TRBJ2-1; D perhaps matches TRBD1 (5 bases). The CDR3 sequence is 16 residues long. Germline loops: CDR1 SGHRS, CDR2 YFSETQ. Trimming cost V 0 bases and J 5 bases, with 15 bases left between them. The CDR3 region has the DNA TGCGCCAGCAGCTTGGGTCCTGAAGGGGCAAACAATGAGCAGTTCTTC. Protein sequence: CASSLGPEGANNEQFF. The whole variable domain, remainder taken from reference TRBV5-1 and TRBJ2-1, is KAGVTQTPRYLIKTRGQQVTLSCSPISGHRSVSWYQQTPGQGLQFLFEYFSETQRNKGNFPGRFSGRQFSNSRSEMNVSTLELGDSALYLCASSLGPEGANNEQFFGPGTRLTVL.

The V gene is TRBV20-1, the J gene TRBJ2-7, with D possibly being TRBD2 (5 bases). Trimming took off 1 base at V and 6 bases at J, with 22 bases between the two ends. This CDR3 is 16 amino acids long. Germline V gives CDR1 DFQATT, CDR2 SNEGSKA (reference sequence). DNA for the CDR3: TGCAGTGCTAGAGTTGTAGGACTTGCCCTGTCGTCCGAGCAGTACTTC. Residues: CSARVVGLALSSEQYF.

This clonotype has more than one count but fewer than ten. This sequence joins TRBV7-3 and TRBJ2-3; 14 nucleotides agree with TRBD2. The CDR3 spans 16 residues. Germline CDR1 is SGHTA and CDR2 is FQGTGA. V gave up 6 bases and J gave up 4 bases; unmatched junction bases: 6. The CDR3 reads CASRSTSGGGPDTQYF. The CDR3 nucleotides are TGTGCCAGCAGGTCGACTAGCGGGGGGGGCCCAGATACGCAGTATTTT.

This clonotype appeared a few times. The chain has TRBV6-6 and TRBJ2-4, with D unclear. Germline loops: CDR1 MNHNY, CDR2 SVGAGI (reference sequence). Trimming stripped 0 bases from V and 14 bases from J, with 11 bases between. This CDR3 has 12 residues. CDR3 sequence reads: CASSYSREVEYF. The CDR3 DNA reads as TGTGCCAGCAGTTACTCCCGCGAGGTCGAGTACTTC.

V gene TRBV15 combines with J gene TRBJ2-5; D is ambiguous. The CDR3 has 15 residues. The germline V gene has CDR1 LNHNV and CDR2 YYDKDF (reference sequence). V was pared by 0 bases and J by 1 base, with 9 bases between. CDR3 coding DNA: TGTGCCACCAGCAGAGATTCCCTCCCCCAAGAGACCCAGTACTTC. This sequence encodes CATSRDSLPQETQYF.

This chain joins TRBV9 and TRBJ1-2, with D perhaps matching TRBD1 (5 bases). Trimming cost V 3 bases and J 8 bases, with 20 bases left between them. Germline V gene lookup returns CDR1 SGDLS and CDR2 YYNGEE. There are 15 residues in the CDR3. The CDR3 DNA reads as TGTGCCAGCAGCGAAGGGATCCGGTGGACAAAAGGCTACACCTTC. Translated: CASSEGIRWTKGYTF.

The CDR3 nucleotides read TGTGCCAGCAGCTTGGGGGAGACAGATACGCAGTATTTT. This translates into CASSLGETDTQYF. The chain couples TRBV7-9 to TRBJ2-3; D tentatively fits TRBD1 or TRBD2 (5 bases each). The CDR3 is 13 residues long. The V and J ends lost 3 bases and 3 bases respectively, with 7 bases between them. CDR1 is SEHNR, CDR2 FQNEAQ, per germline (reference sequence).

The rearrangement uses TRBV5-1 and TRBJ2-6; 7 positions agree with TRBD2. Trimming removed 1 base from V and 2 bases from J; junction bases left unmatched: 0. From germline, CDR1 is SGHRS and CDR2 YFSETQ. This CDR3 spans 15 amino acids. The CDR3 DNA is TGCGCCAGCAGCTTGACTAGCGCTGGGGCCAACGTCCTGACTTTC. Translating it yields CASSLTSAGANVLTF.

There are a few counts of this clonotype. V usage is TRBV2 and J usage is TRBJ1-2, with D uncertain. The CDR3 has 12 amino acids. The V end was cut by 3 bases, the J end by 5 bases, with 7 bases between. Germline V gene data show CDR1 as SNHLY and CDR2 as FYNNEI. The CDR3, as DNA: TGTGCCAGCAGTGAGCATGAGTATGGCTACACCTTC. Translation: CASSEHEYGYTF.

This clonotype was detected only a few times. The chain links TRBV29-1 to TRBJ1-2; D is undetermined. Germline CDR1 and CDR2: SQVTM and ANQGSEA. V lost 3 bases to trimming and J lost 2 bases, with 10 bases between them. CDR3 size: 13 residues. CDR3 sequence: CSVDKDTNYGYTF. The CDR3 nucleotides are TGCAGCGTTGATAAAGACACCAACTATGGCTACACCTTC.

This clonotype came up once. An end of the junction differs from the germline gene, which may be a read error. The J gene is TRBJ2-7, the V gene TRBV20-1; D might be TRBD2 (6 bases). This CDR3 spans 15 amino acids. Germline CDR1 reads DFQATT; CDR2 reads SNEGSKA (reference sequence). DNA for the CDR3: TGCAGTGCTAGAGAAGAGTGGAGGGAATCTTACGAGAAGTACTTC. Protein product: CSAREEWRESYEKYF.